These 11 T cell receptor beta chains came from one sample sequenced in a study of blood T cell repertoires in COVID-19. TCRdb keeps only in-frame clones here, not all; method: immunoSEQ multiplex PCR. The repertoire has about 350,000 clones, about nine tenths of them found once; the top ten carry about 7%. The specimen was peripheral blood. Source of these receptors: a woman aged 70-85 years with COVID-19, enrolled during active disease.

Here the CDR3 DNA reads TGTGCCACCAGCGCCCCTTTATTGGCGACGGGGAATGAGCAGTTCTTC. Residues: CATSAPLLATGNEQFF. The rearrangement links TRBV24-1 to TRBJ2-1, with D perhaps matching TRBD2 (5 bases). This CDR3 comprises 16 residues. V was trimmed by 7 bases and J by 7 bases, leaving 22 bases between them. The V gene's germline CDR1 is KGHDR and CDR2 SFDVKD.

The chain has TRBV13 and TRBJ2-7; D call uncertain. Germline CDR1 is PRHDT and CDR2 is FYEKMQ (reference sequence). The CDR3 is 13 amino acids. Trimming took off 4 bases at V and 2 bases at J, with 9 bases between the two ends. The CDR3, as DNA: TGTGCCAGCAGCTCTGGTAGAGCCTACGAGCAGTACTTC. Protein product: CASSSGRAYEQYF.

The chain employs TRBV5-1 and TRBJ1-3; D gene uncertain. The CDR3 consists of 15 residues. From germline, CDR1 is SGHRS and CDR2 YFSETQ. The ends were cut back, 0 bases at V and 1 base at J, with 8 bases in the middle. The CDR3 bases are TGCGCCAGCAGCTTGGCGGGGAGGTCTGGAAACACCATATATTTT. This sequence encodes CASSLAGRSGNTIYF.

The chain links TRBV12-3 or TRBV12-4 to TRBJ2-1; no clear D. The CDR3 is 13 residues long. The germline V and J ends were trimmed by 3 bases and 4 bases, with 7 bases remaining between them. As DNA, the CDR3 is TGTGCCAGCAGTTTGGGCAGATACAATGAGCAGTTCTTC. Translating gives CASSLGRYNEQFF.

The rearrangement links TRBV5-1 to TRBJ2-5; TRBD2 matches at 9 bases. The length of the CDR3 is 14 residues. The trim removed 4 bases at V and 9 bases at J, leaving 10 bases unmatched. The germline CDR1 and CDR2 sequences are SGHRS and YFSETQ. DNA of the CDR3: TGCGCCAGCAGCCGTGGAGTAGCGGGGGTTGCCCAGTACTTC. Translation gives CASSRGVAGVAQYF.

DNA for the CDR3: TGTGCCAGCAGCTTAGGGAGAAAGAACACTGAAGCTTTCTTT. Amino acids: CASSLGRKNTEAFF. This chain connects TRBV11-2 to TRBJ1-1; D gene ambiguous. Germline V gives CDR1 SGHAT, CDR2 FQNNGV. With 1 base removed from V and 1 base from J, the gap between germline ends came to 7 bases. CDR3 length equals 14 residues. Full variable domain (rest looked up from reference TRBV11-2 and TRBJ1-1): EAGVAQSPRYKIIEKRQSVAFWCNPISGHATLYWYQQILGQGPKLLIQFQNNGVVDDSQLPKDRFSAERLKGVDSTLKIQPAKLEDSAVYLCASSLGRKNTEAFFGQGTRLTVV.

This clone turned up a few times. The CDR3 sequence: CAWSLGGHTEAFF. DNA for the CDR3: TGTGCCTGGAGTTTAGGGGGCCACACTGAAGCTTTCTTT. The V and J genes are TRBV30 and TRBJ1-1; 7 bases fit TRBD1. V lost 2 bases to trimming and J lost 3 bases; unmatched junction nucleotides: 3. Looked up from germline, CDR1 is GTSNPN and CDR2 is SVGIG (reference sequence). The CDR3 length is 13 residues.

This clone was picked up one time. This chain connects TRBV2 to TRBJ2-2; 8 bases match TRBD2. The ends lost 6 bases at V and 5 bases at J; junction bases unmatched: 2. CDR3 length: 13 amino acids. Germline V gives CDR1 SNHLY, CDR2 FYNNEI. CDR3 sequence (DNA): TGTGCCAGCAGGTTAGCGGGGACCGGGGAGCTGTTTTTT. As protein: CASRLAGTGELFF.

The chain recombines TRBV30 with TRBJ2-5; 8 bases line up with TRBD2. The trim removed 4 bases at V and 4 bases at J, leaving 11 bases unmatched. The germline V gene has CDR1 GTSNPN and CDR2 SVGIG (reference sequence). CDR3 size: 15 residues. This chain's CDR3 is CAWNPQRGTGETQYF. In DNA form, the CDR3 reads TGTGCCTGGAACCCTCAGCGGGGGACGGGAGAGACCCAGTACTTC.

The CDR3 DNA reads TGTGCCAGCAGTTTTTCTAGGGGCTATGGCTACACCTTC. As protein: CASSFSRGYGYTF. The chain employs TRBV5-6 and TRBJ1-2; tentatively, D is TRBD1 (5 bases). CDR3 length: 13 amino acids. Germline lookup yields CDR1 SGHDT and CDR2 YYEEEE. V shed 5 bases and J shed 4 bases, with 12 bases lying between them.

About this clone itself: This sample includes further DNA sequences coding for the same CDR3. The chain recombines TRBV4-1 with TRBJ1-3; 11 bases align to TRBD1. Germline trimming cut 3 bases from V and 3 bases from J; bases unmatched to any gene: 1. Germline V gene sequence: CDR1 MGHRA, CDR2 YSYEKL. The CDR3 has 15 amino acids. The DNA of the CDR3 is TGCGCCAGCAGCCAGGGGACAGGGGGTGGAAACACCATATATTTT. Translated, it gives CASSQGTGGGNTIYF.